The clone carrying this T cell receptor (beta chain) was detected once. The antigen is not known. V lost 5 bases and J lost 4; bases outside the gene matches: 3. CDR3 length: 14 residues. CDR1 is SGHTA, CDR2 FQGNSA, per germline. These data come from a study of T cell clonotyping in hematopoietic cell transplantation. Study observations and caveats: Broader posttransplant TCR repertoire diversity was predicted by graft donor and pretransplant recipient Inverse Simpson Index values. Cells were unsorted, so CD4 and CD8 contributions were not separated. After transplant, recipient diversity fell while pathologically expanded clonotypes grew through day 180. Few recipient clonotypes overlapped donors; over 95% were de novo at given depth.

The repertoire was sequenced with immunoSEQ multiplex PCR; TCRdb's copy has only in-frame clones and lacks some. Of roughly 16,000 clones listed, around 90% are singletons. The chain employs TRBV7-2 and TRBJ1-5; 9 bases map to TRBD1. This clonotype originated in a man between 40 and 49 years old in good health. Some clones in this sample may be carry-over from other donors' samples. The material sequenced was peripheral blood mononuclear cells. The CDR3 DNA reads as TGTGCCAGCAGCCCAGACAGGGGGAATCAGCCCCAGCATTTT. Protein product: CASSPDRGNQPQHF.